The clone carrying this T cell receptor (beta chain) showed up many times. These data come from a study of T-cell reconstitution after alpha-beta-depleted transplantation in children. Germline-derived CDR1 and CDR2 are MNHEY and SVGAGI. Trimming took off 0 bases at V and 0 bases at J, with 6 bases between the two ends. The CDR3 consists of 14 residues. The authors prepared the TCRbeta library with unique molecular identifiers. TCRdb called the PCR reads again in MiXCR, with one record for every CDR3 protein. The sample holds roughly 180,000 distinct CDR3 sequences, just over 14% seen once. The sequence was obtained from a human donor who donated a stem cell graft to a child with acute lymphoblastic leukemia. Material: PBMCs from the stem cell graft donor, obtained from the stem cell graft. The chain recombines TRBV6-5 with TRBJ2-7; D remains ambiguous. The CDR3 DNA reads TGTGCCAGCAGTTACTCCGACGGCTCCTACGAGCAGTACTTC. Its protein is CASSYSDGSYEQYF.